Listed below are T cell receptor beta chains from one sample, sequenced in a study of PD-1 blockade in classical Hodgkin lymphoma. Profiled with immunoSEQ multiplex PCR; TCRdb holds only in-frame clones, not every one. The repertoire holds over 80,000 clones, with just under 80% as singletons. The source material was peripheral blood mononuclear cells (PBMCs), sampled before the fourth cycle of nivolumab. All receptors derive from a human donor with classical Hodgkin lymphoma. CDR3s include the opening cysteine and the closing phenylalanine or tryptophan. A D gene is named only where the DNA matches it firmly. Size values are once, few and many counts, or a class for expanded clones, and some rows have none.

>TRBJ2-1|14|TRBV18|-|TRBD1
CASSPTGVTNEQFF
TGTGCCAGCTCACCAACAGGGGTGACCAATGAGCAGTTCTTC
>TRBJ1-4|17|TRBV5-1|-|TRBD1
CASSEGDRGPTNEKLFF
TGCGCCAGCAGCGAGGGGGACAGGGGGCCCACTAATGAAAAACTGTTTTTT
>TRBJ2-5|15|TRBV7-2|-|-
CASSLVGAGRETQYF
TGTGCCAGCAGCTTAGTCGGCGCGGGAAGAGAGACCCAGTACTTC
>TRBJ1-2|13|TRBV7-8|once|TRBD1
CASSPKGGNGYTF
TGTGCCAGCAGCCCAAAAGGGGGCAATGGCTACACCTTC
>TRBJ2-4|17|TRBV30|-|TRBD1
CAWSSGGRALAKNIQYF
TGTGCCTGGAGTTCAGGGGGCAGGGCGTTAGCCAAAAACATTCAGTACTTC
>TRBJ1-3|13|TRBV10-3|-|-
CAISETAGNTIYF
TGTGCCATCAGTGAGACAGCTGGAAACACCATATATTTT
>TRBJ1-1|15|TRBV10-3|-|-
CAISQGSGTTTEAFF
TGTGCCATCAGTCAAGGGAGCGGGACGACCACTGAAGCTTTCTTT
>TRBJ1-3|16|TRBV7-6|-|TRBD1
CASSLDRATSGNTIYF
TGTGCCAGCAGCTTGGACAGGGCGACTTCTGGAAACACCATATATTTT
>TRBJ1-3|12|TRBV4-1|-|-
CASSPTGNTIYF
TGCGCCAGCAGCCCAACTGGAAACACCATATATTTT
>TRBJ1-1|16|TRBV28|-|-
CASSLSHGAGNTEAFF
TGTGCCAGCAGTTTAAGCCACGGAGCAGGAAACACTGAAGCTTTCTTT
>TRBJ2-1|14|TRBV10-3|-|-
CAISERGQRNEQFF
TGTGCCATCAGTGAGCGGGGTCAAAGGAATGAGCAGTTCTTC
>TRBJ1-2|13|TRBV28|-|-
CASSQLPNYGYTF
TGTGCCAGCTCACAGCTTCCTAACTATGGCTACACCTTC
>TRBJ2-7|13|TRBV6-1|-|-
CASSPSEHYEQYF
TGTGCCAGCAGCCCCAGCGAGCACTACGAGCAGTACTTC
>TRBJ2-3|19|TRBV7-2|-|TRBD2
CASSLDPPGTSGSTDTQYF
TGTGCCAGCAGCTTAGACCCCCCCGGGACTAGCGGTAGCACAGATACGCAGTATTTT
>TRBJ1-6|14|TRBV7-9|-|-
CASSLDVDNSPLHF
TGTGCCAGCAGCTTAGACGTGGATAATTCACCCCTCCACTTT
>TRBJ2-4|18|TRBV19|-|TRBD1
CASTSGTGVPVGENIQYF
TGTGCCAGCACGAGCGGGACAGGGGTGCCGGTTGGGGAAAACATTCAGTACTTC
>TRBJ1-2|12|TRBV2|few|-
CAGGFNTEGYTF
TGTGCCGGAGGCTTCAACACGGAAGGCTACACCTTC
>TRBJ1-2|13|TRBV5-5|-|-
CASSFDLNYGYTF
TGTGCCAGCAGCTTTGACCTTAACTATGGCTACACCTTC
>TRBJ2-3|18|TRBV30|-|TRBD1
CAWILNWQQGLSTDTQYF
TGTGCCTGGATCTTAAACTGGCAACAGGGGCTAAGCACAGATACGCAGTATTTT
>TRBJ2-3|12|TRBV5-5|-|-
CASAASTDTQYF
TGTGCCAGCGCGGCTAGCACAGATACGCAGTATTTT
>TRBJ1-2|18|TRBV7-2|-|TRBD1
CASSPRTGQGISNYGYTF
TGTGCCAGCAGCCCGAGGACGGGACAGGGAATCTCTAACTATGGCTACACCTTC
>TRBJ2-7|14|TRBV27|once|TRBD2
CASSSLAGSYEQYF
TGTGCCAGCAGTTCCCTAGCGGGATCCTACGAGCAGTACTTC
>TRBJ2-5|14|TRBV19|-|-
CASSIGGGYETQYF
TGTGCCAGTAGTATAGGGGGGGGCTACGAGACCCAGTACTTC
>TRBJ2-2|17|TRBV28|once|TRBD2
CASSLALAGGITGELFF
TGTGCCAGCAGTTTGGCCCTAGCGGGGGGGATAACCGGGGAGCTGTTTTTT
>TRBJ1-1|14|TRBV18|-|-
CASSPRDAGSPAFF
TGTGCCAGCTCACCAAGAGACGCGGGGTCTCCCGCTTTCTTT
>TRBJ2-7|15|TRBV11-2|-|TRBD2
CASSWTSGSSYEQYF
TGTGCCAGCAGCTGGACTAGCGGAAGCTCCTACGAGCAGTACTTC
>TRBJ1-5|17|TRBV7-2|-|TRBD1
CASSPQLGTGFNQPQHF
TGTGCCAGCAGCCCTCAACTAGGGACAGGGTTCAATCAGCCCCAGCATTTT
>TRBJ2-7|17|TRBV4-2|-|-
CASSQDTPPGRSHEQYF
TGTGCCAGCAGCCAAGATACGCCACCGGGAAGGAGCCACGAGCAGTACTTC
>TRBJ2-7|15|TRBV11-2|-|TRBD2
CASSLMAGVIAEQYF
TGTGCCAGCAGCTTGATGGCGGGGGTTATTGCCGAGCAGTACTTC
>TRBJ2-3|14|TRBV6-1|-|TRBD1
CATYRGASTDTQYF
TGTGCCACTTACAGGGGGGCTAGCACAGATACGCAGTATTTT